This T cell receptor beta chain was documented in a study of blood T cell repertoires in COVID-19. Assay used: immunoSEQ multiplex PCR; TCRdb lists only in-frame clones, some missing. The repertoire holds about 360,000 clones, with 70% to 90% as singletons. V was pared by 6 bases and J by 6 bases, with 9 bases of the junction left unmatched. This CDR3 is 16 amino acids long. Per the germline V gene, CDR1 is LNHDA and CDR2 is SQIVND (reference sequence). The receptor was isolated from a man under 40 who had recovered from COVID-19. The specimen sequenced was PBMCs or T cells enriched from blood (not recorded which). The rearrangement uses TRBV19 and TRBJ1-6; 9 nucleotides agree with TRBD1. For the CDR3, the DNA is TGTGCCAGTAGCGACACCGGGACAGGGTTTAATTCACCCCTCCACTTT. The encoded protein is CASSDTGTGFNSPLHF.